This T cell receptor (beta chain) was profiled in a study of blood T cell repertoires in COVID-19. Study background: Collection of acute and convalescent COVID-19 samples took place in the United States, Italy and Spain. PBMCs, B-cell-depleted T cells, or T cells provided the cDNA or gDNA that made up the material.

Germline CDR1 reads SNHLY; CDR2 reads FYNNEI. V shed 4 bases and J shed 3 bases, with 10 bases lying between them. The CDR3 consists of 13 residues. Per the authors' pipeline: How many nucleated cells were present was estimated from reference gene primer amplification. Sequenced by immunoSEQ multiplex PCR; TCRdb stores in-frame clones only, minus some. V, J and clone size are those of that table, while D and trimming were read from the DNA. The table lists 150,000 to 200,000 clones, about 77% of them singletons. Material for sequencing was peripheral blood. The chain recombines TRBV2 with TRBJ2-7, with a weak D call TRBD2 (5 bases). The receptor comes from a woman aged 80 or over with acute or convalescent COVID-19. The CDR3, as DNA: TGTGCCAGCAGTGGGGTAGGGAGCTACGAGCAGTACTTC. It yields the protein CASSGVGSYEQYF.